These T cell receptor beta chains were read from a single sample in a study of T cells in localized non-small cell lung cancer. Repertoires were generated with immunoSEQ multiplex PCR, while TCRdb's copy carries only in-frame clones and drops some. The data contain under 100,000 clones, more than 70% of them seen just once; the ten biggest clones take up around a fifth. The sample was peripheral blood, taken before any cancer treatment. These receptors were collected from a woman aged 35-75 years with stage I squamous cell lung carcinoma. CDR3s include the opening cysteine and the closing phenylalanine or tryptophan. The D gene is left open where the match is weak. Size tells how often a clone was seen (once, few, many) or the class of an expanded clone, and some rows leave it out.

J gene,clone size,D gene,V gene,CDR3 DNA,CDR3 protein
TRBJ1-2,NA,NA,TRBV30,TGTGCCTGGAGTTCGGGCCACAGTTATGGCTACACCTTC,CAWSSGHSYGYTF
TRBJ1-1,NA,NA,TRBV2,TGTGCCAGCAGTGTGGCCTATGAAGCTTTCTTT,CASSVAYEAFF
TRBJ2-1,NA,NA,TRBV5-6,TGTGCCAGCAGCCTTTGGGTGAATGAGCAGTTCTTC,CASSLWVNEQFF
TRBJ1-4,NA,NA,TRBV25-1,TGTGCCAGCACCAAAAGGGGGACGACCAATGAAAAACTGTTTTTT,CASTKRGTTNEKLFF
TRBJ1-1,once,NA,TRBV29-1,TGCAGCGTTGAAGGGCAGTTGAACACTGAAGCTTTCTTT,CSVEGQLNTEAFF
TRBJ2-1,NA,TRBD2,TRBV7-8,TGTGCCAGCAGCCGACCCGGGACTACCGGCCCCAGTGAGCAGTTCTTC,CASSRPGTTGPSEQFF
TRBJ1-1,NA,NA,TRBV4-2,TGTGCCAGCAGCCAAGATTTGCGACAAGGTGAAGCTTTCTTT,CASSQDLRQGEAFF
TRBJ1-2,NA,TRBD1,TRBV5-1,TGCGCCAGCAGCCTGAGGGGACAGGATCCGTTAGCTAACTATGGCTACACCTTC,CASSLRGQDPLANYGYTF
TRBJ2-5,NA,NA,TRBV7-6,TGTGCCAGCAGCTGGGGACAATCCCAAGAGACCCAGTACTTC,CASSWGQSQETQYF
TRBJ1-1,NA,NA,TRBV5-1,TGCGCCAGCAGCCCCCGACAGATGAACACTGAAGCTTTCTTT,CASSPRQMNTEAFF
TRBJ2-2,NA,NA,TRBV4-1,TGCGCCAGCGCCCGGGGCTCGTCGAACACCGGGGAGCTGTTTTTT,CASARGSSNTGELFF
TRBJ1-2,once,NA,TRBV6-5,TGTGCCAGCAGTGAGACCTTCAGGGGCTATGGCTACACCTTC,CASSETFRGYGYTF
TRBJ2-6,NA,NA,TRBV5-1,TGCGCCAGCAGCCCGGAGGGGGGCTCTGGGGCCAACGTCCTGACTTTC,CASSPEGGSGANVLTF
TRBJ1-2,once,NA,TRBV27,TGTGCCAGCAGTCTTGGGGCTTCCTATGGCTACACCTTC,CASSLGASYGYTF